A selection of T cell receptor beta chains follows, all from one sample in a study of blood T cell repertoires in COVID-19. TCRdb's table, derived via immunoSEQ multiplex PCR, lists solely in-frame clones and lacks some. The sample lists some 120,000 clones; roughly 82% were seen once. The sample was peripheral blood. The receptors were gathered from a human donor in a cohort sampled during active COVID-19. The CDR3 runs from the conserved cysteine through the conserved F or W. D genes are given only for firm matches. Only some rows state a clone size, as once, few, many or a class for expanded clones.

v_call	d_call	j_call	clone_size	cdr3_aa	cdr3_nt
TRBV5-1	TRBD2	TRBJ2-5	once	CASQVLGGYETQYF	TGCGCCAGTCAAGTCCTCGGGGGGTATGAGACCCAGTACTTC
TRBV4-1	TRBD2	TRBJ2-2	.	CASSHLVAGTNTGELFF	TGCGCCAGCAGCCACCTCGTAGCGGGGACGAACACCGGGGAGCTGTTTTTT
TRBV5-1	TRBD1	TRBJ1-1	once	CASSRQGEDTEAFF	TGCGCCAGCAGCAGACAGGGGGAAGACACTGAAGCTTTCTTT
TRBV19	.	TRBJ1-5	once	CASSMAGNSNQPQHF	TGTGCCAGTAGTATGGCCGGGAATAGCAATCAGCCCCAGCATTTT
TRBV11-1	TRBD1	TRBJ2-3	.	CASRDRGVEKDTQYF	TGTGCCAGCAGGGACAGGGGAGTCGAAAAAGATACGCAGTATTTT
TRBV5-5	.	TRBJ1-5	.	CASSRVQDNQPQHF	TGTGCCAGCAGCCGGGTACAGGACAATCAGCCCCAGCATTTT
TRBV5-8	.	TRBJ2-3	.	CASSLQGTDTQYF	TGTGCCAGCAGCTTGCAGGGGACAGATACGCAGTATTTT
TRBV5-5	TRBD1	TRBJ2-7	.	CASSLVLGQGGYEQYF	TGTGCCAGCAGCTTAGTCCTCGGACAGGGCGGGTACGAGCAGTACTTC
TRBV19	.	TRBJ2-3	.	CATGAQTDTQYF	TGTGCCACTGGGGCCCAAACCGATACGCAGTATTTT
TRBV10-3	TRBD1	TRBJ1-2	.	CAISETGGYGYTF	TGTGCCATCAGTGAGACAGGGGGCTATGGCTACACCTTC
TRBV7-9	TRBD2	TRBJ2-5	.	CASSLALAGETQYF	TGTGCCAGCAGCTTAGCGCTAGCGGGGGAGACCCAGTACTTC
TRBV12-3/TRBV12-4	.	TRBJ2-7	.	CASSPQGFEQYF	TGTGCCAGCAGCCCACAGGGTTTCGAGCAGTACTTC
TRBV18	.	TRBJ1-1	.	CASSGATEAFF	TGTGCCAGCTCTGGGGCCACTGAAGCTTTCTTT
TRBV4-1	TRBD1	TRBJ1-6	once	CASSQEGVQGAYNSPLHF	TGCGCCAGCAGCCAAGAAGGGGTACAGGGGGCCTATAATTCACCCCTCCACTTT
TRBV6-6	.	TRBJ1-2	.	CASSYPTGSSYGYTF	TGTGCCAGCAGTTACCCAACAGGGAGCTCTTATGGCTACACCTTC
TRBV7-8	TRBD1	TRBJ2-7	.	CASSSRNRGPSYEQYF	TGTGCCAGCAGCTCACGGAACAGGGGGCCCTCCTACGAGCAGTACTTC
TRBV10-2	.	TRBJ2-2	.	CASSEFGGELFF	TGCGCCAGCAGTGAGTTCGGCGGGGAGCTGTTTTTT
TRBV7-2	.	TRBJ2-7	.	CASSPPEASRYEQYF	TGTGCCAGCAGCCCGCCAGAGGCTTCCCGCTACGAGCAGTACTTC
TRBV12-3/TRBV12-4	TRBD1	TRBJ2-5	.	CASSLTGRKTQYF	TGTGCCAGCAGTTTGACAGGGAGAAAGACCCAGTACTTC
TRBV2	TRBD2	TRBJ2-3	.	CASSDLSGARLIDTQYF	TGTGCCAGCAGTGATCTTAGCGGGGCCCGTTTAATAGATACGCAGTATTTT
TRBV28	TRBD1	TRBJ2-5	.	CASRLRTGKGQETQYF	TGTGCCAGCAGACTTAGGACAGGGAAGGGCCAAGAGACCCAGTACTTC
TRBV6-5	.	TRBJ2-3	.	CASTPLHTSTDTQYF	TGTGCCAGCACCCCCCTCCACACCTCCACAGATACGCAGTATTTT
TRBV3-1/TRBV3-2	TRBD2	TRBJ2-1	.	CASSHFSGGRDEQFF	TGTGCCAGCAGCCACTTTAGCGGGGGGCGGGATGAGCAGTTCTTC
TRBV2	.	TRBJ1-3	.	CASSDRGTAGNTIYF	TGTGCCAGCAGTGATCGGGGGACGGCCGGAAACACCATATATTTT
TRBV6-5	.	TRBJ1-5	.	CASSYGADGNQPQHF	TGTGCCAGCAGTTATGGGGCGGACGGGAATCAGCCCCAGCATTTT
TRBV19	TRBD1	TRBJ1-2	.	CATWTRDRGYYGYTF	TGTGCCACCTGGACCCGGGACAGAGGTTATTATGGCTACACCTTC
TRBV4-3	.	TRBJ2-2	.	CASSQGREYTGELFF	TGCGCCAGCAGCCAAGGGAGGGAGTACACCGGGGAGCTGTTTTTT
TRBV6-2/TRBV6-3	.	TRBJ1-1	.	CASSDILGNTEAFF	TGTGCCAGCAGCGACATCTTAGGGAACACTGAAGCTTTCTTT
TRBV4-1	.	TRBJ2-7	few	CASSQDPGVPREQYF	TGCGCCAGCAGCCAAGACCCAGGGGTCCCACGCGAGCAGTACTTC
TRBV5-4	.	TRBJ2-3	.	CASSLGETDTQYF	TGTGCCAGCAGCTTGGGGGAGACAGATACGCAGTATTTT
TRBV3-1/TRBV3-2	.	TRBJ2-4	.	CASSQDRLAKNIQYF	TGTGCCAGCAGCCAAGACAGACTAGCCAAAAACATTCAGTACTTC
TRBV6-1	TRBD2	TRBJ2-1	.	CASSEGTSGHNEQFF	TGTGCCAGCAGTGAAGGGACTAGCGGCCACAATGAGCAGTTCTTC